This T cell receptor beta chain came from a study of blood T cells in healthy people across ages. Study-level results: CMV status of donors was unknown, possibly confounding expanded clonotype changes.

V was clipped by 4 bases and J by 8 bases; unmatched bases: 21. This CDR3 contains 18 residues. Germline-derived CDR1 and CDR2 are SGHDT and YYEEEE. A second PCR, run for about 6 to 11 cycles, used a sample-barcoded 5' primer plus a J-beta primer mix. Using its own MiXCR run on the 5' RACE reads, TCRdb lists one record per CDR3 protein. Here the sample spans hundreds of thousands of distinct CDR3 sequences, 49% being singletons. No fewer than 6 micrograms of total RNA were isolated from every sample. In the case of this clonotype: The antigen remains unidentified.

V is TRBV5-6 and J is TRBJ2-4; TRBD1 matches at 7 bases. Specimen: blood. The receptor comes from a woman in her fifties or sixties in good health. The CDR3 DNA is TGTGCCAGCAGCCTATTTTTCGGGACAGACACCCCAATGGACATTCAGTACTTC. Translation gives CASSLFFGTDTPMDIQYF.